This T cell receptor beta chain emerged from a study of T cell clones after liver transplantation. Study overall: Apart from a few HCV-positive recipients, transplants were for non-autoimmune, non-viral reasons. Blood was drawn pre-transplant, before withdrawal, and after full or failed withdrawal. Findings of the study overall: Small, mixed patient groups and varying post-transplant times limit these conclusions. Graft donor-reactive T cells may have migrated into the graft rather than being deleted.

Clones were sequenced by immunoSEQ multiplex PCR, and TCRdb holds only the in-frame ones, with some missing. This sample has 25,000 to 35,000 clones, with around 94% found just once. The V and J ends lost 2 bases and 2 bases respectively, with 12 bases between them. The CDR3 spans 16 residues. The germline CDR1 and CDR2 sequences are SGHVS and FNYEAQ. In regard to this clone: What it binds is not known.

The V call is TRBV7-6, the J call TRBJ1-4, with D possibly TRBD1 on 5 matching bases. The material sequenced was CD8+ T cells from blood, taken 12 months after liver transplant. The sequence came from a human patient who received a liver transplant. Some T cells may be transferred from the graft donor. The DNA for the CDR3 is TGTGCCAGCAGCTTAATGGCTGGGGGGACTAATGAAAAACTGTTTTTT. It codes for CASSLMAGGTNEKLFF. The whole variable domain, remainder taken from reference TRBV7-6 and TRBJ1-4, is GAGVSQSPRYKVTKRGQDVALRCDPISGHVSLYWYRQALGQGPEFLTYFNYEAQQDKSGLPNDRFSAERPEGSISTLTIQRTEQRDSAMYRCASSLMAGGTNEKLFFGSGTQLSVL.